Shown below are 7 T cell receptor beta chains from a single sample sequenced in a study of CD8+CD57+ T cells in acquired aplastic anemia. Whoever was chosen for sequencing had shown CD8+CD57+ cell expansion by flow cytometry. Genomic DNA, the template, was used for profiling of the TCR beta VDJ and CDR3. Each CDR3 protein is one row after TCRdb ran MiXCR on the reads. The sample contains under 250,000 distinct CDR3 sequences, approximately 45% of which appear only once. The sequencing input was sorted CD4+, CD8+, or CD8+CD57+ T cells (not recorded which) from PBMCs. The receptors derive from a human donor with aplastic anemia.

This clonotype was observed at least ten times. V and J are TRBV10-1 and TRBJ1-2; TRBD1 aligns across 8 bases. The J segment lost 5 bases and the V segment lost 2 bases, leaving 4 bases of the junction unmatched. The germline V gene has CDR1 WNHNN and CDR2 SYGVQD (reference sequence). The CDR3 contains 14 residues. CDR3 sequence: CASSEHRGGYGYTF. CDR3 nucleotide sequence: TGCGCCAGCAGTGAGCACAGGGGGGGGTATGGCTACACCTTC.

This clonotype was counted only a few times. The chain employs TRBV6-2 or TRBV6-3 and TRBJ2-7; tentative D call: TRBD2 (6 bases). Trimming stripped 0 bases from V and 1 base from J, with 10 bases between. Germline CDR1 is MNHEY and CDR2 is SVGEGT. The CDR3 sequence is 15 residues long. The CDR3: CASSYSQEGSYEQYF. The CDR3 bases are TGTGCCAGCAGTTACTCCCAGGAGGGATCCTACGAGCAGTACTTC.

The rearrangement links TRBV15 to TRBJ2-5, with 7 bases lining up with TRBD1. This CDR3 spans 14 amino acids. Germline V gives CDR1 LNHNV, CDR2 YYDKDF (reference sequence). V shed 4 bases and J 2 bases; nucleotides not matched to a gene: 4. In DNA, the CDR3 is TGTGCCACCAGCACCCGACAGGGACAAGAGACCCAGTACTTC. Protein product: CATSTRQGQETQYF.

This clonotype was observed a single time. The V gene is TRBV20-1, the J gene TRBJ2-3, with TRBD2 identical over 9 bases. Germline CDR1 and CDR2: DFQATT and SNEGSKA (reference sequence). Losses at the gene ends were 7 bases for V and 2 bases for J; bases not matched to a gene: 7. This CDR3 spans 14 amino acids. This chain's CDR3 is CSGWSSGVTDTQYF. In DNA form, the CDR3 reads TGCAGTGGTTGGTCTAGCGGGGTCACAGATACGCAGTATTTT.

The chain employs TRBV6-1 and TRBJ1-1; D not certain. The length of the CDR3 is 12 residues. The V and J ends lost 8 bases and 2 bases respectively, with 9 bases between them. From germline, CDR1 is MNHNS and CDR2 SASEGT. In nucleotides, the CDR3 is TGTGCCAGCGGAGAGGGAAACACTGAAGCTTTCTTT. It specifies CASGEGNTEAFF.

This chain connects TRBV30 to TRBJ2-7, with TRBD1 as a possible D gene (5 bases). Trimming shortened V by 0 bases and J by 4 bases, and 7 bases separated the two germline ends. This CDR3 contains 12 residues. Germline CDR1 reads GTSNPN; CDR2 reads SVGIG (reference sequence). The CDR3 nucleotides read TGTGCCTGGAGTGTACAGGTGTACGAGCAGTACTTC. Encoded protein: CAWSVQVYEQYF.

This clonotype was observed once. The V call is TRBV5-6, the J call TRBJ2-2, with TRBD1 identical over 10 bases. The V gene's germline CDR1 is SGHDT and CDR2 YYEEEE. J gave up 13 bases and V 3 bases, and 3 bases lay outside the gene matches. The CDR3 contains 12 residues. CDR3 nucleotide sequence: TGTGCCAGCAGCTACAGGGACAGGGGGCTGTTTTTT. It is translated as CASSYRDRGLFF.